Listed below are T cell receptor beta chains from one sample, sequenced in a study of T cell repertoires in cytomegalovirus infection. Their recognized antigens are unknown. One entry per CDR3 protein, called by TCRdb with MiXCR from the reads. The table includes about 110,000 distinct CDR3 sequences, about 30% detected once. The source material was CD8+ T cells from cultured PBMCs, sampled from culture after CMV antigen stimulation. Receptor source: a human donor in good health (CMV status not recorded). Some clones in this sample may be carry-over from other donors' samples. CDR3s include the opening cysteine and the closing phenylalanine or tryptophan. The D gene is left open where the match is weak. Clone size, where shown, is once, few, many, or a class for clones that have expanded.

d_call j_call v_call clone_size cdr3_nt cdr3_aa
- TRBJ1-2 TRBV29-1 once TGCACAGCTTGGGCGCTTTACTATGGCTACACCTTC CTAWALYYGYTF
TRBD1 TRBJ2-1 TRBV7-9 - TGTGCCAGCAGTGTGACAGGGCACAATGAGCAGTTCTTC CASSVTGHNEQFF
- TRBJ2-1 TRBV6-1 - TGTGCCAGCAGTGGAGCAGGATCCTACAATGAGCAGTTCTTC CASSGAGSYNEQFF
- TRBJ2-1 TRBV7-9 few TGTGCCAGCAGCTTAGAGGCAGATCCCCAGTTCTTC CASSLEADPQFF
- TRBJ2-1 TRBV19 - TGTGCCAGTAGTATTGGGGGGCCCTACAATGAGCAGTTCTTC CASSIGGPYNEQFF
- TRBJ1-1 TRBV27 - TGTGCCAGCAGTTTATCGAGGCAGAACACTGAAGCTTTCTTT CASSLSRQNTEAFF
- TRBJ2-6 TRBV19 many TGTGCCAGTAGTAGCGGCCTCTCTGGGGCCAACGTCCTGACTTTC CASSSGLSGANVLTF
TRBD1 TRBJ1-1 TRBV14 once TGTGCCAGCAGCCAATGGGCAGGGGGAAATCCTGAAGCTTTCTTT CASSQWAGGNPEAFF
- TRBJ1-1 TRBV7-2 many TGTGCCAGCAGCTATTCCGCTCAGGGAACTGAAGCTTTCTTT CASSYSAQGTEAFF
TRBD2 TRBJ2-1 TRBV29-1 - TGCAGCGTTGAAGATCGCGGGGGGGATCGAGGCGTATACAATGAGCAGTTCTTC CSVEDRGGDRGVYNEQFF
- TRBJ1-5 TRBV7-9 - TGTGCCAGCAGCTTCGGGCAGAACAATCAGCCCCAGCATTTT CASSFGQNNQPQHF
- TRBJ2-2 TRBV6-1 few TGTGCCACCTCTTCGCAGGGATTCACCGGGGAGCTGTTTTTT CATSSQGFTGELFF
- TRBJ2-5 TRBV7-5 few - CISVPEATPGSVETQYF
- TRBJ2-2 TRBV19 - TGTGCCAGTAGGTCGGCAGATTTCACCGGGGAGCTGTTTTTT CASRSADFTGELFF
TRBD1 TRBJ1-4 TRBV7-9 - TGTGCCAGCAGCTCCGACAGGGACGGGACTAATGAAAAACTGTTTTTT CASSSDRDGTNEKLFF
- TRBJ2-7 TRBV10-3 few TGTGCCATCAGTGAGGCCCTAGCGTCGGCCTACGAGCAGTACTTC CAISEALASAYEQYF
- TRBJ2-1 TRBV6-5 - TGTGCCAGCAGAGGGGGCTTCCGGGGGGACAATGAGCAGTTCTTC CASRGGFRGDNEQFF
- TRBJ2-7 TRBV20-1 - TGCAGTGCTAATAGTTTGCTAGAGGAAGAATTAAGCTCCTACGAGCAGTACTTC CSANSLLEEELSSYEQYF
TRBD2 TRBJ2-1 TRBV3-1 - TGTGCCAGCAGGGAGAGCGGGGGCTTGGTGGATGAGCAGTTCTTC CASRESGGLVDEQFF
- TRBJ2-7 TRBV5-6 few TGTGCCAGCAGCGCTAATACAGGGAGCCACGAGCAGTACTTC CASSANTGSHEQYF
TRBD1 TRBJ2-1 TRBV7-3 many TGTGCCAGCAGCTGGACAGGGGGCCAGTACAATGAGCAGTTCTTC CASSWTGGQYNEQFF
- TRBJ2-7 TRBV7-2 many TGTGCCAGCAGCTTCAACTTGGACCCCACCTTCTACGAGCAGTACTTC CASSFNLDPTFYEQYF
TRBD2 TRBJ2-1 TRBV7-8 few TGTGCCAGCAGCCCCCCCAGCGGGGGGCTGAATGAGCAGTTCTTC CASSPPSGGLNEQFF
- TRBJ2-7 TRBV19 - TGTGCCAGCTCTATAGGGCGGTCCTACGAGCAGTACTTC CASSIGRSYEQYF
- TRBJ2-1 TRBV27 - TGTGCCAGCAGTTTATTTGGGCAGTCCCCCTACAATGAGCAGTTCTTC CASSLFGQSPYNEQFF
- TRBJ1-5 TRBV28 few TGTGCCAGCAGTCCCCCCGGGGGCGTTAAGGTATGGATCGATAGCAATCAGCCCCAGCATTTT CASSPPGGVKVWIDSNQPQHF
- TRBJ2-3 TRBV29-1 few TGCAGCGCCCATCCGCAGGGCGCGTGGACAGATACGCAGTATTTT CSAHPQGAWTDTQYF
TRBD1 TRBJ1-1 TRBV4-1 - TGCGCCAGCAGCCACCTCGGACAGGGCTTGAACACTGAAGCTTTCTTT CASSHLGQGLNTEAFF
- TRBJ2-5 TRBV11-2 - TGTGCCAGCAGCTTATACCCCGGGGCAGCCCAAGAGACCCAGTACTTC CASSLYPGAAQETQYF
- TRBJ2-5 TRBV7-8 few TGTGCCAGCAGCTTATTTCCGGGGCGGGAGACCCAGTACTTC CASSLFPGRETQYF
- TRBJ2-3 TRBV7-9 few TGTGCCAGCAGCTCGCCTCCGGGACAAGCAGATACGCAGTATTTT CASSSPPGQADTQYF
- TRBJ2-7 TRBV5-4 many TGTGCCAGCAGTTTCGACCCGATCTCCTACGAGCAGTACTTC CASSFDPISYEQYF
- TRBJ2-2 TRBV15 few TGTGCCACCAGCAGAGATCTCGCCGGGGAGCTGTTTTTT CATSRDLAGELFF
TRBD1 TRBJ2-3 TRBV6-5 once TGTGCCAGCACCCAATCTGCATTCGGGACAGTCGGTCTTTTTACGCAGTATTTT CASTQSAFGTVGLFTQYF
- TRBJ1-6 TRBV7-6 - TGTGCCAGCAGCGCCCAGGGTTTAGGTTCACCCCTCCACTTT CASSAQGLGSPLHF
- TRBJ1-2 TRBV24-1 - TGTGCCACCAGTACCGGGACCTATGGCTACACCTTC CATSTGTYGYTF